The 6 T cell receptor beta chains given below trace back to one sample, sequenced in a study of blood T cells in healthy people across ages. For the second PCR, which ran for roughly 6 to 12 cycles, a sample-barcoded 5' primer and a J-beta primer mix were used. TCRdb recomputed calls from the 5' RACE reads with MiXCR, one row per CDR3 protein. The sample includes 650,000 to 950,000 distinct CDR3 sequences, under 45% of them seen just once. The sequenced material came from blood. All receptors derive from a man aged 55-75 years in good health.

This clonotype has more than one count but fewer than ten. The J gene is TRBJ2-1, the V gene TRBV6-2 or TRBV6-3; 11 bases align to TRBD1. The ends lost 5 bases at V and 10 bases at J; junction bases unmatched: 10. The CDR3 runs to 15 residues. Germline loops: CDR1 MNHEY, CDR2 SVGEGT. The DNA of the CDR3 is TGTGCCAGCAGTAACAATCCGGGACAGGGGGGAGAGCAGTTCTTC. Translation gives CASSNNPGQGGEQFF.

The CDR3 DNA is TGTGCCAGTGGGGTATACAATGAGCAGTTCTTC. This gives the protein CASGVYNEQFF. The chain recombines TRBV19 with TRBJ2-1, with no clear D. Germline CDR1 reads LNHDA; CDR2 reads SQIVND (reference sequence). The CDR3 loop spans 11 amino acids. V was cut by 8 bases and J by 4 bases, with 6 bases left in between.

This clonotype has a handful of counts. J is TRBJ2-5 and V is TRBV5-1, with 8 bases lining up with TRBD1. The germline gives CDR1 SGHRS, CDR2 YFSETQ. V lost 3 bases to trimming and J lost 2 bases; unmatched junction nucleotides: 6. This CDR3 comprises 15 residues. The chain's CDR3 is CASSSDRVGQETQYF. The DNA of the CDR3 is TGCGCCAGCAGCTCGGACAGGGTTGGTCAAGAGACCCAGTACTTC. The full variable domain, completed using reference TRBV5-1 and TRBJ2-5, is KAGVTQTPRYLIKTRGQQVTLSCSPISGHRSVSWYQQTPGQGLQFLFEYFSETQRNKGNFPGRFSGRQFSNSRSEMNVSTLELGDSALYLCASSSDRVGQETQYFGPGTRLLVL.

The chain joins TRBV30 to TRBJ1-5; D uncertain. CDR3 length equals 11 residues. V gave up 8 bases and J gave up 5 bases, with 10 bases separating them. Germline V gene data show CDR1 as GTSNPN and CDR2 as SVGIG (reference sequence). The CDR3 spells CASPWDQPQHF. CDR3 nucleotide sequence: TGTGCCAGTCCTTGGGATCAGCCCCAGCATTTT.

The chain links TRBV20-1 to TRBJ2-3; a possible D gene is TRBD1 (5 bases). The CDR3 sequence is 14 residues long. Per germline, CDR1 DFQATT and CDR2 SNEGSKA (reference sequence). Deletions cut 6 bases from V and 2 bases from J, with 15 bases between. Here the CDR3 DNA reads TGCAGTGCACCGAGTGGGGCCCCCACAGATACGCAGTATTTT. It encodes CSAPSGAPTDTQYF.

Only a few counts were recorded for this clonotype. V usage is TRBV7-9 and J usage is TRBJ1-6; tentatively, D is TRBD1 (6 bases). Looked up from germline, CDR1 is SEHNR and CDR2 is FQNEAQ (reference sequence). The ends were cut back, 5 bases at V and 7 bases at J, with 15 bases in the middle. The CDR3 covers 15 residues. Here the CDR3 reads CASSEDRTANSPLHF. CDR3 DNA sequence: TGTGCCAGCAGCGAGGACCGGACAGCGAATTCACCCCTCCACTTT. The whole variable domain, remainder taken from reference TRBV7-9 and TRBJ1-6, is DTGVSQNPRHKITKRGQNVTFRCDPISEHNRLYWYRQTLGQGPEFLTYFQNEAQLEKSRLLSDRFSAERPKGSFSTLEIQRTEQGDSAMYLCASSEDRTANSPLHFGNGTRLTVT.